This is a list of T cell receptor beta chains from one sample in a study of T cell repertoires in cytomegalovirus infection. MiXCR, applied by TCRdb to the reads, yields one record per CDR3 protein. The repertoire consists of around 530,000 distinct CDR3 sequences, with more than 15% occurring once and the leading ten covering roughly a quarter. Sequenced material: CD8+ T cells from PBMCs. Every receptor here comes from a human donor in good health (CMV status not recorded). Some clones in this sample may be carry-over from other donors' samples. The CDR3 runs from the conserved cysteine through the conserved F or W. D genes are given only for firm matches. Clone size, where shown, is once, few, many, or a class for clones that have expanded.

>NA|13|TRBV12-3/TRBV12-4|NA|TRBJ2-1
TGTGCCAGCAGTTTCAGTCCCAGCGTGGAGCAGTTCTTC
CASSFSPSVEQFF
>many|17|TRBV10-3|TRBD1|TRBJ2-7
TGTGCCATCAGTGAGATCGAGACAGGGGAGATAACCTACGAGCAGTACTTC
CAISEIETGEITYEQYF
>NA|14|TRBV29-1|TRBD1|TRBJ1-2
TGCAGCGTTGAGACAGGGACGGTTAACTATGGCTACACCTTC
CSVETGTVNYGYTF
>many|15|TRBV7-3|NA|TRBJ2-7
TGTGCCAGCAGCTCTTCGCCGGGACCGAGGGACGAGCAGTACTTC
CASSSSPGPRDEQYF
>few|15|TRBV28|NA|TRBJ2-7
TGTGCCAGCAGCCAAGGGCGCTTGGCTTCCTACGAGCAGTACTTC
CASSQGRLASYEQYF
>few|14|TRBV5-4|NA|TRBJ1-1
TGTGCCATTACCGACGGCCCCATGAACACTGAAGCTTTCTTT
CAITDGPMNTEAFF
>few|15|TRBV28|NA|TRBJ1-1
TGTGCCAGCAGTTTCAGGTATTTGGGTAGAACTGAAGCTTTCTTT
CASSFRYLGRTEAFF
>many|17|TRBV7-8|TRBD2|TRBJ2-7
TGTGCCAGCAGCTTAGGACCCTCCTCGGGGGGCTCCTACGAGCAGTACTTC
CASSLGPSSGGSYEQYF
>NA|14|TRBV4-1|NA|TRBJ1-2
TGCGCCAGCAGCCAAGATCGAGTTAACTATGGCTACACCTTC
CASSQDRVNYGYTF
>few|14|TRBV29-1|TRBD1|TRBJ1-2
TGCAGCGTAGAGGGACAGGGAACTAACTATGGCTACACCTTC
CSVEGQGTNYGYTF
>many|15|TRBV2|NA|TRBJ1-6
TGTGCCAGCAGTGAAGTTATAACCTATAATTCACCCCTCCACTTT
CASSEVITYNSPLHF
>NA|9|TRBV20-1|NA|TRBJ1-2
TGCAGTGCTTTAATCGGCTACACCTTC
CSALIGYTF
>many|16|TRBV19|NA|TRBJ1-5
TGTGCCACCGCCCGGATAAGGGAGATGGGGAATCAGCCCCAGCATTTT
CATARIREMGNQPQHF
>few|14|TRBV7-4|TRBD1|TRBJ1-2
TGTGCCAGCATTACAGGGGGCGCAGACTATGGCTACACCTTC
CASITGGADYGYTF
>many|15|TRBV20-1|TRBD1|TRBJ2-2
TGCAGTGTTATTCCCCCGGACAGGGGGACCGGGGAGCTGTTTTTT
CSVIPPDRGTGELFF
>many|14|TRBV10-2|NA|TRBJ1-5
TGCGCCAGCAGTGAATCAGGGGTTGGTCAGCCCCAGCATTTT
CASSESGVGQPQHF
>many|13|TRBV12-3/TRBV12-4|NA|TRBJ2-2
TGTGCCAGCGGACTGCTGAACACCGGGGAGCTGTTTTTT
CASGLLNTGELFF
>many|15|TRBV11-2|TRBD2|TRBJ2-1
TGTGCCAGCAGCTCCACCCCGGGACTAGCCAATGAGCAGTTCTTC
CASSSTPGLANEQFF
>many|18|TRBV10-3|TRBD2|TRBJ2-7
TGTGCCATCAGTGTAGCAATAGCGGGAGGAGCCCAAACCTACGAGCAGTACTTC
CAISVAIAGGAQTYEQYF
>few|15|TRBV9|NA|TRBJ1-3
TGTGCCAGCAGCTCCTTCCCGTGGGAAGGAAACACCATATATTTT
CASSSFPWEGNTIYF
>many|11|TRBV7-9|NA|TRBJ1-1
TGTGCCAGCGTCCGGAACACTGAAGCTTTCTTT
CASVRNTEAFF
>many|13|TRBV12-3/TRBV12-4|NA|TRBJ1-5
TGTGCCAGCAGTTTAGGGGCTGAACAGCCCCAGCATTTT
CASSLGAEQPQHF
>few|15|TRBV19|TRBD1|TRBJ1-4
TGTGCCAGTAGTGAGGACAGGGGTATCTCTGAAAAACTGTTTTTT
CASSEDRGISEKLFF